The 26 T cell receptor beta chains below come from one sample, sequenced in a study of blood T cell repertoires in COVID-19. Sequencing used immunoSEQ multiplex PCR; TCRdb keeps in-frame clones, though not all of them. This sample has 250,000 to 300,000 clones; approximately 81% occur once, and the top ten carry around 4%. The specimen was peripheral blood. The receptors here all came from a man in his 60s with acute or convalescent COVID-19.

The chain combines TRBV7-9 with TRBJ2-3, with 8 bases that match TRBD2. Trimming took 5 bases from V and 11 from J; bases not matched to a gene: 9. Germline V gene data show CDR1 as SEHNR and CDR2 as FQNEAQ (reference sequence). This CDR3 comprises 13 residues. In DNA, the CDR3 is TGTGCCAGCAGCCAACACTTAGCGGGGCAGCAGTATTTT. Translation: CASSQHLAGQQYF.

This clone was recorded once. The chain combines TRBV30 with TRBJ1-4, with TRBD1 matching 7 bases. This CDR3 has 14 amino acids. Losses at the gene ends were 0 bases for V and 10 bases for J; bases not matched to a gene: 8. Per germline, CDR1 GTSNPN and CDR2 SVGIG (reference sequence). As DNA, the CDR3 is TGTGCCTGGAGTGTACTCAGAGGGGGCGGAAAACTGTTTTTT. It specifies CAWSVLRGGGKLFF.

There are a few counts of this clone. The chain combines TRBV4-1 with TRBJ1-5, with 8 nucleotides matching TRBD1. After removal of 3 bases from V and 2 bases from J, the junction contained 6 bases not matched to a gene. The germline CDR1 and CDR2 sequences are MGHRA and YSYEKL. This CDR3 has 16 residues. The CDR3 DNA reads TGCGCCAGCAGCCAGGCCCCGGGACAGGGCAATCAGCCCCAGCATTTT. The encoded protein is CASSQAPGQGNQPQHF.

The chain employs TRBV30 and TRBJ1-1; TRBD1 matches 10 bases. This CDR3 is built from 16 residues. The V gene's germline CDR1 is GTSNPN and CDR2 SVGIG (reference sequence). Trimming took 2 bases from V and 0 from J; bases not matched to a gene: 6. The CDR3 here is CAWSLGTGAMNTEAFF. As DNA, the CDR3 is TGTGCCTGGAGTCTCGGGACAGGGGCTATGAACACTGAAGCTTTCTTT. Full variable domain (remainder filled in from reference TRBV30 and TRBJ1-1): SQTIHQWPATLVQPVGSPLSLECTVEGTSNPNLYWYRQAAGRGLQLLFYSVGIGQISSEVPQNLSASRPQDRQFILSSKKLLLSDSGFYLCAWSLGTGAMNTEAFFGQGTRLTVV.

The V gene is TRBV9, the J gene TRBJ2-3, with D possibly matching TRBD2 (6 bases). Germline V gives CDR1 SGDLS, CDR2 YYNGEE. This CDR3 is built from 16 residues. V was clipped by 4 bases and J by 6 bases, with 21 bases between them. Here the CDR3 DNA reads TGTGCCAGCAGCATCCAGCCAGCGGGTAGTACGGATACGCAGTATTTT. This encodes CASSIQPAGSTDTQYF. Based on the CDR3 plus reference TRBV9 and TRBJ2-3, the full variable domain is DSGVTQTPKHLITATGQRVTLRCSPRSGDLSVYWYQQSLDQGLQFLIQYYNGEERAKGNILERFSAQQFPDLHSELNLSSLELGDSALYFCASSIQPAGSTDTQYFGPGTRLTVL.

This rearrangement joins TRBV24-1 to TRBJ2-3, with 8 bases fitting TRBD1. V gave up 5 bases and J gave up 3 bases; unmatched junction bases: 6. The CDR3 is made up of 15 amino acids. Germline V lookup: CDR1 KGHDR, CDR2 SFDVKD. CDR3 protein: CATSGQGSGTDTQYF. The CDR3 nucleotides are TGTGCCACCAGTGGACAGGGGTCAGGAACAGATACGCAGTATTTT.

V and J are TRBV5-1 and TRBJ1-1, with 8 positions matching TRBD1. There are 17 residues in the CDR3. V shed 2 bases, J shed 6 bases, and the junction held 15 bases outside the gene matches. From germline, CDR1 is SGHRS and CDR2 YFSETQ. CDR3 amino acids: CASSFNSIGQGPAEAFF. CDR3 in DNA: TGCGCCAGCAGCTTTAACTCTATTGGACAGGGCCCCGCTGAAGCTTTCTTT.

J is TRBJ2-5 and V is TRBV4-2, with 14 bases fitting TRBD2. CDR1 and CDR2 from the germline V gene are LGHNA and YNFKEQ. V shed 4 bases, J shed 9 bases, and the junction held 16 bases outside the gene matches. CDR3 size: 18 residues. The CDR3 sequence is CASSPTGAGTSGSRAQYF. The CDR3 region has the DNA TGTGCCAGCAGCCCCACGGGGGCCGGGACTAGCGGGAGCAGGGCCCAGTACTTC.

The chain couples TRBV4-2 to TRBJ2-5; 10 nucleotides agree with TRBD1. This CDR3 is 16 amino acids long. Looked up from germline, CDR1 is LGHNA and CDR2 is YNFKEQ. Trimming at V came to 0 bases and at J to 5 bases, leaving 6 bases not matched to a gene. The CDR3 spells CASSQELTGGWETQYF. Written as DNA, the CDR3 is TGTGCCAGCAGCCAAGAGCTGACAGGGGGCTGGGAGACCCAGTACTTC.

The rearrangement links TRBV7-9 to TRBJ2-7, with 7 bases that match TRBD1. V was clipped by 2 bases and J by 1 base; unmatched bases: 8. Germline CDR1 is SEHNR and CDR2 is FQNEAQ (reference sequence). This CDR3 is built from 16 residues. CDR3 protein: CASSLFFGRGSYEQYF. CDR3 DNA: TGTGCCAGCAGCTTATTTTTCGGCAGGGGGTCCTACGAGCAGTACTTC.

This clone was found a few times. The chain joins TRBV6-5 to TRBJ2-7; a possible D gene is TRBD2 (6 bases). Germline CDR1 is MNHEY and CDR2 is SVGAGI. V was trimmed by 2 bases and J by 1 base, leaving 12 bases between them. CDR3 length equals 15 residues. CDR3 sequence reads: CASSYTGGSSYEQYF. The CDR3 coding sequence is TGTGCCAGCAGTTACACCGGGGGATCTTCCTACGAGCAGTACTTC.

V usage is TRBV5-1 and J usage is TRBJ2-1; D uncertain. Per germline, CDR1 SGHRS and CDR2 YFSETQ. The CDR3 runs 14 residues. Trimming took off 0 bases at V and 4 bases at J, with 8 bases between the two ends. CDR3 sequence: CASSLGQDYNEQFF. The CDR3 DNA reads TGCGCCAGCAGCTTGGGGCAGGATTACAATGAGCAGTTCTTC.

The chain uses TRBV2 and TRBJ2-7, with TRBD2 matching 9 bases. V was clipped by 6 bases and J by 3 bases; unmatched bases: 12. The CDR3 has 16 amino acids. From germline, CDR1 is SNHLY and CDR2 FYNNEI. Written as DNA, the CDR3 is TGTGCCAGCAGGAGTGGTATAGCGGGAGTAGTCTACGAGCAGTACTTC. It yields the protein CASRSGIAGVVYEQYF.

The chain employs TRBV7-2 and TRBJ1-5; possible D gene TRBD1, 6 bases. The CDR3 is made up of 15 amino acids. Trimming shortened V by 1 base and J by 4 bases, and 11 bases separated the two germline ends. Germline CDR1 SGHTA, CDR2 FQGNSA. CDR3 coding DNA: TGTGCCAGCAGCTTAGGAGGGGGTGGAAATCAGCCCCAGCATTTT. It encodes CASSLGGGGNQPQHF.

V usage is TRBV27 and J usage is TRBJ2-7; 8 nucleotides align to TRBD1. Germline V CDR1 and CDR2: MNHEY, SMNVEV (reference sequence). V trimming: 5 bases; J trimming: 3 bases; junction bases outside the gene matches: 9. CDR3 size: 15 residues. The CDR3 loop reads CASSQIGQGSYEQYF. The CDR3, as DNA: TGTGCCAGCAGTCAAATTGGACAGGGTAGCTACGAGCAGTACTTC.

CDR3 region: CSASQGLIYEQYF. In DNA, the CDR3 is TGCAGTGCTAGTCAGGGACTAATCTACGAGCAGTACTTC. This rearrangement joins TRBV20-1 to TRBJ2-7; 7 nucleotides match TRBD2. Germline V gene lookup returns CDR1 DFQATT and CDR2 SNEGSKA (reference sequence). With V trimmed by 3 bases and J by 3 bases, 5 bases remained unmatched. This CDR3 comprises 13 residues.

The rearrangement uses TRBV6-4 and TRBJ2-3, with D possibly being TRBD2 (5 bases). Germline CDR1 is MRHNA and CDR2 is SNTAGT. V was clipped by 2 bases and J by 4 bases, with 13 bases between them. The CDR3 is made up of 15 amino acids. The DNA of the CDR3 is TGTGCCAGCAGTGACCCCGGGCGCGGGTCAGATACGCAGTATTTT. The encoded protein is CASSDPGRGSDTQYF.

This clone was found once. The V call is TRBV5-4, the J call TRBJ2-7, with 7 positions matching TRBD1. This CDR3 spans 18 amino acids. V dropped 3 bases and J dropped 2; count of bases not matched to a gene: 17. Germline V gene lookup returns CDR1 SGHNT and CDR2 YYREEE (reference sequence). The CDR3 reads CASSYPDRSLGIPYEQYF. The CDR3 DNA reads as TGTGCCAGCAGCTACCCGGACAGGTCCCTAGGGATTCCCTACGAGCAGTACTTC.

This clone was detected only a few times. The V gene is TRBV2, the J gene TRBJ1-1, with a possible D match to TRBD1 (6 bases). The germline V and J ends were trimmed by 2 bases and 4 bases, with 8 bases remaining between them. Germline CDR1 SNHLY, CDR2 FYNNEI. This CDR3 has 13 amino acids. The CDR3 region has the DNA TGTGCCAGCAGTGAATTCAGGGGCACTGAAGCTTTCTTT. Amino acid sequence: CASSEFRGTEAFF.

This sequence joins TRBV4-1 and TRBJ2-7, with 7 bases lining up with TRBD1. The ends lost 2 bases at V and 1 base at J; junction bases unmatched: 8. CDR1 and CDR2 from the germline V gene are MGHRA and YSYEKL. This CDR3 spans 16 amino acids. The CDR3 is CASSQNANRGSYEQYF. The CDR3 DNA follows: TGCGCCAGCAGCCAAAACGCAAACAGGGGATCCTACGAGCAGTACTTC.

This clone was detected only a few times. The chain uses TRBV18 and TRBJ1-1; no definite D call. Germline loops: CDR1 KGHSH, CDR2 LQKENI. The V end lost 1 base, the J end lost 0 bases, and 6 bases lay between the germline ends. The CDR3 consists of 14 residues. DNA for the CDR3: TGTGCCAGCTCACCACTACAGCTGAACACTGAAGCTTTCTTT. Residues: CASSPLQLNTEAFF.

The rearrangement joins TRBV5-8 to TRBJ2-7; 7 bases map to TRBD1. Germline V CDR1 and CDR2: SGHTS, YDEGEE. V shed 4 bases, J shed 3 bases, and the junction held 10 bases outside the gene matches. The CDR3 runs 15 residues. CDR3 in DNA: TGTGCCAGCAGCCGAGCCGGGACAGAAGACTACGAGCAGTACTTC. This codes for CASSRAGTEDYEQYF.

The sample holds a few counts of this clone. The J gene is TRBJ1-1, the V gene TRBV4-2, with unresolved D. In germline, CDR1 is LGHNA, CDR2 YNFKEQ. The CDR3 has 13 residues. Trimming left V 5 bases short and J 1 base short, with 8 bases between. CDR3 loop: CASSSTENTEAFF. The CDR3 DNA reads TGTGCCAGCAGCTCGACTGAGAACACTGAAGCTTTCTTT.

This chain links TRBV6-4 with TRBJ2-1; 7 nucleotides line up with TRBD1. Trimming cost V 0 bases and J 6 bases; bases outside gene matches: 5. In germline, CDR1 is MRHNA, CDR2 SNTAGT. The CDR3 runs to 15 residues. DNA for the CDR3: TGTGCCAGCAGTGACTCCTACAGGGGCCCCAATGAGCAGTTCTTC. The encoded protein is CASSDSYRGPNEQFF.

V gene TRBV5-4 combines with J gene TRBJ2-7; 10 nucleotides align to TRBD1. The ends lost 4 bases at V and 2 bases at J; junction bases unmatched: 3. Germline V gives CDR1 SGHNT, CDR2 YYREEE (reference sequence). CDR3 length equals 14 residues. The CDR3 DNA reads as TGTGCCAGCAGCGCCGGGACAGGGGCCTACGAGCAGTACTTC. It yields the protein CASSAGTGAYEQYF.

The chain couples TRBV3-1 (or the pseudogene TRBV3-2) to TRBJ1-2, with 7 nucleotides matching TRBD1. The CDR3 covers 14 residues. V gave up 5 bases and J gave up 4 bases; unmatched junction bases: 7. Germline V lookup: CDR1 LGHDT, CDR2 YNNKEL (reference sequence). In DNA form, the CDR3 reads TGTGCCAGCAGCAATCACAGGGGCGGCTATGGCTACACCTTC. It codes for CASSNHRGGYGYTF.